Listed below are T cell receptor beta chains from one sample, sequenced in a study of blood T cells in healthy people across ages. TCRdb re-analysed the 5' RACE reads in MiXCR, keeping a single row per CDR3 protein. Among 1 million or so distinct CDR3 sequences, less than 50% were seen once, and the ten largest hold approximately 17%. The sample was blood. These receptors were obtained from a woman aged 55-75 years in good health. Each CDR3 is given with its conserved first and last residue. The order of the fields is J gene, clone size, D gene, V gene, CDR3 DNA, CDR3 protein. A D gene is named only where the DNA matches it firmly. Some rows have no size entry. The others give once, few or many, or a class for an expanded clone.

TRBJ2-1 | - | TRBD2 | TRBV7-9 | TGTGCCAGCAGCTTAGCGGGACTTAGAGCGGGAGACAATGAGCAGTTCTTC | CASSLAGLRAGDNEQFF
TRBJ2-5 | - | - | TRBV5-1 | TGCGCCAGCAGCGTCAAGGGGACCCCCCAAGAGACCCAGTACTTC | CASSVKGTPQETQYF
TRBJ2-7 | few | - | TRBV20-1 | TGCAGTGCTACGGGGGCTGCGGACGAGCAGTACTTC | CSATGAADEQYF
TRBJ1-1 | once | TRBD1 | TRBV3-1 | TGTGCCAGCAGCCTGGGACAGGGTCTCTACTCTGAAGCTTTCTTT | CASSLGQGLYSEAFF
TRBJ2-5 | - | - | TRBV6-6 | TGTGCCACGCGGGAACGAGGGACCCAGTACTTC | CATRERGTQYF
TRBJ2-1 | - | TRBD2 | TRBV29-1 | TGCAGCGTTGTTGTCGGGCCTAGCGGGAGGGGGACCTACAATGAGCAGTTCTTC | CSVVVGPSGRGTYNEQFF
TRBJ2-1 | - | - | TRBV4-1 | TGCGCCAGCAGCCAAGATGGGGCCGGCGATGAGCAGTTCTTC | CASSQDGAGDEQFF
TRBJ2-1 | few | TRBD2 | TRBV29-1 | TGCAGCGTAGATAGCGGGATAAGTGAGCAGTTCTTC | CSVDSGISEQFF
TRBJ1-2 | few | - | TRBV27 | TGTGCCAGCAGTTCGCATTGGGGGGAGGGCTATGGCTACACCTTC | CASSSHWGEGYGYTF
TRBJ2-7 | few | TRBD1 | TRBV6-5 | TGTGCCAGCAGGCCGGGACAGGAGGCCCTCTACGAGCAGTACTTC | CASRPGQEALYEQYF
TRBJ2-5 | - | - | TRBV3-1 | TGTGCCAGCAGTCAAGAGATGGAAAGTAAAGAGACCCAGTACTTC | CASSQEMESKETQYF
TRBJ2-3 | - | TRBD2 | TRBV5-4 | TGTGCCAGCAGCTCCCGGGGGGAGGATACGCAGTATTTT | CASSSRGEDTQYF
TRBJ2-3 | - | TRBD1 | TRBV18 | TGTGCCAGCTCACGGGACAGCACCACAGATACGCAGTATTTT | CASSRDSTTDTQYF
TRBJ2-2 | - | - | TRBV7-8 | TGTGCCAGCAGCTCCTCGGGACGGGGGATAAGTGACACCGGGGAGCTGTTTTTT | CASSSSGRGISDTGELFF
TRBJ2-2 | few | - | TRBV11-1 | TGTGCCAGCAGCAAGACTGACACCGGGGAGCTGTTTTTT | CASSKTDTGELFF
TRBJ1-4 | - | - | TRBV7-2 | TGTGCCAGCAGCTCTGGGGGGATGGTAGAAAAACTGTTTTTT | CASSSGGMVEKLFF
TRBJ2-1 | - | - | TRBV2 | TGTGCCAGCCTCGGGACCAAGGGCCGGGTTGAGCAGTTCTTC | CASLGTKGRVEQFF
TRBJ2-4 | - | - | TRBV7-3 | TGTGCCAGCAGCACGGGGGCGGGACTAGCCAAAAACATTCAGTACTTC | CASSTGAGLAKNIQYF
TRBJ2-1 | - | - | TRBV7-9 | TGTGCCAGCAGGGCAGTAACGGTTGGCAATGAGCAGTTCTTC | CASRAVTVGNEQFF
TRBJ2-1 | - | - | TRBV25-1 | TGTGCCAGCAGTCAACTAGCAACGGATGAGCAGTTCTTC | CASSQLATDEQFF
TRBJ2-3 | few | TRBD2 | TRBV20-1 | TGCAGTGCTAGCGGGAGGGCCAGTTCAACGGATACGCAGTATTTT | CSASGRASSTDTQYF
TRBJ2-7 | few | - | TRBV6-6 | TGTGCCACCCGAGGAGGCGCCTTAGAGCAGTACTTC | CATRGGALEQYF
TRBJ2-4 | - | - | TRBV14 | TGTGCCAGCAGCCAAGCGGCAAACATTCAGTACTTC | CASSQAANIQYF
TRBJ2-5 | few | - | TRBV29-1 | TGCAGCGTTGATGGGGCACTAGCTCGGGAGACCCAGTACTTC | CSVDGALARETQYF
TRBJ2-1 | - | - | TRBV6-5 | TGTGCCAGCAGTTACTTTCAGAGGCACCAAGAGACCCAGTTCTTC | CASSYFQRHQETQFF
TRBJ2-2 | - | TRBD1 | TRBV7-2 | TGTGCCAGCAGCTTAGGGGACAGGGGGCGCGGCGGGGAGCTGTTTTTT | CASSLGDRGRGGELFF
TRBJ2-1 | - | - | TRBV5-1 | TGCGCCAGCAGCTTGGTGCAGGGTAACTACAATGAGCAGTTCTTC | CASSLVQGNYNEQFF
TRBJ2-7 | few | TRBD1 | TRBV5-1 | TGTGCCAGCAGCTTGGGCGGGACAGGAAGGTACGAGCAGTACTTC | CASSLGGTGRYEQYF
TRBJ2-1 | - | - | TRBV12-3/TRBV12-4 | TGTGCCAGCGCCGGGGACAACCAATACAATGAGCAGTTCTTC | CASAGDNQYNEQFF
TRBJ2-4 | - | - | TRBV2 | TGTGCCAGCAGTAATTTAGCTCTAGACGGGGCCAAAAACATTCAGTACTTC | CASSNLALDGAKNIQYF
TRBJ1-1 | once | - | TRBV23-1 | TGCGCCAGCAGTCAATCTTATATCAGGACAAAGAACACTGAAGCTTTCTTT | CASSQSYIRTKNTEAFF
TRBJ2-5 | once | - | TRBV5-6 | TGTGCCAGCAGCTTGAGTGGCTACCACCAAGAGACCCAGTACTTC | CASSLSGYHQETQYF
TRBJ2-1 | - | - | TRBV5-1 | TGCGCCAGCACCGCGCTCTACAATGAGCAGTTCTTC | CASTALYNEQFF
TRBJ2-6 | many | - | TRBV4-1 | TGCGCCAGCAGCCAAGATCTGGGTGTTGGGGCCAACGTCCTGACTTTC | CASSQDLGVGANVLTF
TRBJ1-1 | - | - | TRBV4-1 | TGCGCCAGCAGCCAGAACATCGGTAACGCTGAAGCTTTCTTT | CASSQNIGNAEAFF
TRBJ2-1 | - | - | TRBV12-3/TRBV12-4 | TGTGCCAGCAGTAGTTCGATAGCCCTCATGAACAATGAGCAGTTCTTC | CASSSSIALMNNEQFF
TRBJ2-1 | few | TRBD2 | TRBV20-1 | TGCAGTCCTGATAGCGGGAGCTATGAGCAGTTCTTC | CSPDSGSYEQFF
TRBJ2-4 | - | TRBD1 | TRBV6-6 | TGTGCCAGCAGTTGGGACAGGGTAGAAAACATTCAGTACTTC | CASSWDRVENIQYF
TRBJ2-4 | - | TRBD2 | TRBV20-1 | TGCAGTGCTCCCTCAAGGACTAGCGACTCAAACATTCAGTACTTC | CSAPSRTSDSNIQYF
TRBJ2-1 | - | TRBD1 | TRBV28 | TGTGCCAGCATCTCACAGGGGCGAAGTGAGCAGTTCTTC | CASISQGRSEQFF
TRBJ2-7 | - | TRBD2 | TRBV5-1 | TGCGCCAGCAGCTCCGGGGGGGCCCTCGTCCCAAACGAGCAGTACTTC | CASSSGGALVPNEQYF
TRBJ1-2 | few | - | TRBV11-2 | TGTGCCAGCAGCGAAGGGGGGGGATTTAGCTATGGCTACACCTTC | CASSEGGGFSYGYTF
TRBJ2-1 | few | - | TRBV12-3/TRBV12-4 | TGTGCCAGCAGTCCACCACTGGACTGGAGCTCCTACAATGAGCAGTTCTTC | CASSPPLDWSSYNEQFF
TRBJ2-3 | - | TRBD2 | TRBV20-1 | TGCAGTGCTAGAGGAGCCCTTAGCGGGAGCACAGATACGCAGTATTTT | CSARGALSGSTDTQYF
TRBJ2-1 | - | - | TRBV2 | TGTGCCAGCAGTTCAATAGACAATGAGCAGTTCTTC | CASSSIDNEQFF
TRBJ1-1 | - | - | TRBV20-1 | TGCAGTGCTACCTACCGGGTATCGAACACTGAAGCTTTCTTT | CSATYRVSNTEAFF
TRBJ2-1 | - | - | TRBV20-1 | TGCAGTGCAGTCCAACAGCGCGGTTCCTACAATGAGCAGTTCTTC | CSAVQQRGSYNEQFF
TRBJ2-5 | - | - | TRBV27 | TGTGCCAGCAGTTTATCTGGGCGGCGGGGAGAGACCCAGTACTTC | CASSLSGRRGETQYF
TRBJ2-7 | - | - | TRBV3-1 | TGTGCCAGCAGCCAAGAGAGCTCCTACAATGAGCAGTACTTC | CASSQESSYNEQYF
TRBJ2-3 | - | - | TRBV5-1 | TGCGTTAACGGGAAGAGGGGGACAGATACGCAGTATTTT | CVNGKRGTDTQYF
TRBJ2-1 | - | TRBD2 | TRBV29-1 | TGCAGCGTCGTTAGCGGGAGCTCCTCCAATGGGCAGTTCTTC | CSVVSGSSSNGQFF
TRBJ2-1 | - | TRBD2 | TRBV15 | TGTGCCACCAGCACCGGGGCTAGCGGGTCTAATGAGCAGTTCTTC | CATSTGASGSNEQFF
TRBJ2-3 | many | TRBD2 | TRBV3-1 | TGTGCCAGCAGCCAACGGACTAGAGCGCTCGGCCCAGATACGCAGTATTTT | CASSQRTRALGPDTQYF
TRBJ2-2 | - | - | TRBV12-3/TRBV12-4 | TGTGCCAGCAGAGTGGGAGTGAACACCGGGGAGCTGTTTTTT | CASRVGVNTGELFF
TRBJ2-1 | - | TRBD1 | TRBV2 | TGTGCCAGCAGTGCCCGGGACAGGGGTTACAATGAGCAGTTCTTC | CASSARDRGYNEQFF
TRBJ1-1 | - | - | TRBV11-2 | TGTGCCAGCAGCTTGAGCTGGGAGGGAAGCACTGAAGCTTTCTTT | CASSLSWEGSTEAFF